Shown below are 29 T cell receptor beta chains from a single sample sequenced in a study of blood T cell repertoires in COVID-19. Generated by immunoSEQ multiplex PCR, the TCRdb table keeps only in-frame clones and is missing some. The profile shows 90,000 to 150,000 clones, around nine tenths of them singletons. The sequenced sample was peripheral blood. The origin of the receptors is a woman between 45 and 65 years old with acute or convalescent COVID-19.

V gene TRBV27 combines with J gene TRBJ2-7; the match to TRBD2 covers 9 bases. The CDR3 is 14 amino acids. Per germline, CDR1 MNHEY and CDR2 SMNVEV (reference sequence). The trim removed 2 bases at V and 7 bases at J, leaving 6 bases unmatched. The CDR3 loop is CASSLIAGAGEQYF. Written as DNA, the CDR3 is TGTGCCAGCAGTTTAATAGCGGGGGCAGGGGAGCAGTACTTC.

This chain links TRBV5-1 with TRBJ2-2; 7 positions match TRBD2. There are 14 residues in the CDR3. After removal of 5 bases from V and 2 bases from J, the junction contained 3 bases not matched to a gene. The germline CDR1 and CDR2 sequences are SGHRS and YFSETQ. CDR3: CASRAGPNTGELFF. For the CDR3, the DNA is TGCGCCAGCAGAGCGGGACCCAACACCGGGGAGCTGTTTTTT.

This chain uses TRBV9 with TRBJ2-7; perhaps TRBD1 as D (5 bases). CDR1 and CDR2 (germline): SGDLS, YYNGEE. The V end lost 4 bases, the J end lost 1 base, and 15 bases lay between the germline ends. The CDR3 has 15 amino acids. The CDR3 here is CASSSQGGSSYEQYF. The CDR3 bases are TGTGCCAGCAGCTCCCAGGGTGGGTCTTCCTACGAGCAGTACTTC.

This chain uses TRBV14 with TRBJ2-1, with 9 bases matching TRBD1. CDR3 length equals 16 residues. Trimming took 0 bases from V and 9 from J; bases not matched to a gene: 9. Germline CDR1 and CDR2: SGHDN and FVKESK. CDR3 protein: CASSQDLGQGTVEQFF. In nucleotides, the CDR3 is TGTGCCAGCAGCCAAGATCTGGGACAGGGAACGGTTGAGCAGTTCTTC.

J is TRBJ1-2 and V is TRBV12-3 or TRBV12-4; D is unclear. The V and J ends lost 3 bases and 7 bases respectively, with 12 bases between them. This CDR3 has 13 amino acids. The CDR3 sequence: CASSLGGQRGYTF. CDR3 bases: TGTGCCAGCAGTTTGGGTGGGCAACGTGGCTACACCTTC.

The chain combines TRBV10-2 with TRBJ1-1; D may be TRBD1 (5 bases). CDR1 is WSHSY and CDR2 is SAAADI in the germline V gene. V was cut by 7 bases and J by 6 bases, with 18 bases left in between. The length of the CDR3 is 14 residues. CDR3 protein: CASTSTWGRSEAFF. As DNA, the CDR3 is TGCGCCAGCACTTCCACGTGGGGCAGGTCTGAAGCTTTCTTT.

The J gene is TRBJ1-1, the V gene TRBV7-9, with 7 bases matching TRBD1. The CDR3 is made up of 15 amino acids. Germline CDR1 and CDR2: SEHNR and FQNEAQ (reference sequence). The V and J ends lost 2 bases and 1 base, in that order; junction bases with no gene match: 4. CDR3 nucleotides: TGTGCCAGCAGCTTAAGGGGGCTTGGGAACACTGAAGCTTTCTTT. Protein product: CASSLRGLGNTEAFF. Together with reference TRBV7-9 and TRBJ1-1, the CDR3 gives the full variable domain: DTGVSQNPRHKITKRGQNVTFRCDPISEHNRLYWYRQTLGQGPEFLTYFQNEAQLEKSRLLSDRFSAERPKGSFSTLEIQRTEQGDSAMYLCASSLRGLGNTEAFFGQGTRLTVV.

This chain joins TRBV7-9 and TRBJ1-4, with D tentatively TRBD1 (6 bases). Per germline, CDR1 SEHNR and CDR2 FQNEAQ (reference sequence). This CDR3 has 14 amino acids. Trimming pared 5 bases from V and 4 bases from J, leaving 11 bases between. As DNA, the CDR3 is TGTGCCAGCAGCCTTGGACAGCATAATGAAAAACTGTTTTTT. Its translation is CASSLGQHNEKLFF.

This chain uses TRBV3-1 (or the pseudogene TRBV3-2) with TRBJ2-5, with D perhaps TRBD1 (5 bases). The CDR3 spans 11 residues. The V end was cut by 8 bases, the J end by 4 bases, with 8 bases between. Per germline, CDR1 LGHDT and CDR2 YNNKEL (reference sequence). CDR3 in DNA: TGTGCCAGCCAGGGAAGAGAGACCCAGTACTTC. As protein: CASQGRETQYF.

DNA for the CDR3: TGTGCCAGCAGCCTCCAGACTAGCGGGACTAACACCGGGGAGCTGTTTTTT. Its protein product is CASSLQTSGTNTGELFF. V gene TRBV5-5 combines with J gene TRBJ2-2, with 11 bases matching TRBD2. The ends lost 4 bases at V and 2 bases at J; junction bases unmatched: 7. The CDR3 is 17 amino acids. Per germline, CDR1 SGHKS and CDR2 YYEKEE (reference sequence). The variable domain in full, with the rest retrieved from reference TRBV5-5 and TRBJ2-2, is DAGVTQSPTHLIKTRGQQVTLRCSPISGHKSVSWYQQVLGQGPQFIFQYYEKEERGRGNFPDRFSARQFPNYSSELNVNALLLGDSALYLCASSLQTSGTNTGELFFGEGSRLTVL.

The V call is TRBV10-1, the J call TRBJ2-5; 7 nucleotides agree with TRBD1. The length of the CDR3 is 13 residues. Unmatched junction bases numbered 4, after V lost 5 bases and J lost 4 bases. Germline CDR1 WNHNN, CDR2 SYGVQD (reference sequence). The CDR3 loop reads CASSRGGAETQYF. In DNA, the CDR3 is TGCGCCAGCAGTCGAGGGGGCGCAGAGACCCAGTACTTC.

The CDR3 region is CASSPRTGPGNTEAFF. Written as DNA, the CDR3 is TGTGCCAGTAGTCCGAGGACAGGGCCGGGGAACACTGAAGCTTTCTTT. This rearrangement joins TRBV19 to TRBJ1-1, with 8 bases identical to TRBD1. Germline lookup yields CDR1 LNHDA and CDR2 SQIVND (reference sequence). V shed 5 bases, J shed 1 base, and the junction held 9 bases outside the gene matches. The CDR3 extends over 16 amino acids.

The V gene is TRBV15, the J gene TRBJ1-1, with D possibly matching TRBD1 (5 bases). Trimming shortened V by 5 bases and J by 6 bases, and 13 bases separated the two germline ends. The CDR3 is 13 residues long. Germline V gene data show CDR1 as LNHNV and CDR2 as YYDKDF (reference sequence). Here the CDR3 DNA reads TGTGCCACCAGCGGGCAGGGTCTCCCTGAAGCTTTCTTT. This codes for CATSGQGLPEAFF.

The chain employs TRBV24-1 and TRBJ1-5; D gene uncertain. Germline V CDR1 and CDR2: KGHDR, SFDVKD. The V end was cut by 3 bases, the J end by 3 bases, with 8 bases between. This CDR3 region has 14 residues. CDR3 bases: TGTGCCACCAGTGATCCCCCCATCAATCAGCCCCAGCATTTT. Its translation: CATSDPPINQPQHF.

This clone was seen more than once but under ten times. This sequence joins TRBV7-2 and TRBJ1-5; D perhaps matches TRBD1 (6 bases). Germline assignment: CDR1 SGHTA and CDR2 FQGNSA. The CDR3 is 14 amino acids. Trimming took off 5 bases at V and 8 bases at J, with 16 bases between the two ends. As DNA, the CDR3 is TGTGCCAGCAGCCAACAGGGTGTGTTGAAGCCCCAGCATTTT. Protein product: CASSQQGVLKPQHF.

The chain links TRBV30 to TRBJ1-3; 9 nucleotides match TRBD1. This CDR3 spans 14 amino acids. J gave up 4 bases and V 4 bases, and 5 bases lay outside the gene matches. Germline V CDR1 and CDR2: GTSNPN, SVGIG (reference sequence). The CDR3, as DNA: TGTGCCTGGACTGGACAGGGGCCGGGAAACACCATATATTTT. Translation: CAWTGQGPGNTIYF.

The gene calls are TRBV11-3 and TRBJ2-5; D may be TRBD1 (6 bases). Germline V lookup: CDR1 SGHNT, CDR2 YENEEA. Trimming took off 1 base at V and 3 bases at J, with 6 bases between the two ends. CDR3 length: 13 residues. The CDR3 protein is CASSLGDKETQYF. DNA for the CDR3: TGTGCCAGCAGCTTAGGGGACAAAGAGACCCAGTACTTC. Combining the CDR3 with reference TRBV11-3 and TRBJ2-5 gives the whole variable domain EAGVVQSPRYKIIEKKQPVAFWCNPISGHNTLYWYLQNLGQGPELLIRYENEEAVDDSQLPKDRFSAERLKGVDSTLKIQPAELGDSAVYLCASSLGDKETQYFGPGTRLLVL.

The rearrangement links TRBV5-4 to TRBJ2-7, with TRBD2 identical over 10 bases. CDR1 is SGHNT and CDR2 is YYREEE in the germline V gene (reference sequence). Trimming took 0 bases from V and 3 from J; bases not matched to a gene: 6. This CDR3 contains 16 residues. The CDR3 nucleotides read TGTGCCAGCAGCTTGGATCCTAGCGGGGGTCTCTACGAGCAGTACTTC. Amino acid sequence: CASSLDPSGGLYEQYF.

The rearrangement uses TRBV18 and TRBJ1-1; TRBD1 is a possible D gene (5 bases). The CDR3 length is 13 residues. From germline, CDR1 is KGHSH and CDR2 LQKENI. The ends were cut back, 8 bases at V and 5 bases at J, with 15 bases in the middle. The CDR3 nucleotides are TGTGCCAGCGCTACGGTGGGGGGGACTGAAGCTTTCTTT. Residues: CASATVGGTEAFF.

The chain combines TRBV6-2 or TRBV6-3 with TRBJ2-5; no clear D. CDR1 and CDR2 from the germline V gene are MNHEY and SVGEGT. The CDR3 consists of 14 residues. The V end was cut by 4 bases, the J end by 2 bases, with 11 bases between. For the CDR3, the DNA is TGTGCCAGCAGTTTCCACAGATTGCAAGAGACCCAGTACTTC. Translation: CASSFHRLQETQYF.

The chain combines TRBV5-6 with TRBJ2-7; TRBD1 might be the D (6 bases). This CDR3 has 14 residues. V lost 5 bases and J 5 bases, leaving 17 bases between the germline ends. The germline V gene encodes CDR1 SGHDT and CDR2 YYEEEE. The CDR3 nucleotides are TGTGCCAGCAGATCCGGGACACTAGGTAACGAGCAGTACTTC. Its translation: CASRSGTLGNEQYF.

The CDR3 coding sequence is TGTGCCAGCAGCTTGTCACCGGGTAGCGGAGGCGAGCAGTACTTC. Amino acids: CASSLSPGSGGEQYF. The J gene is TRBJ2-7, the V gene TRBV7-9, with D perhaps matching TRBD2 (6 bases). CDR3 length: 15 residues. The ends were cut back, 3 bases at V and 6 bases at J, with 18 bases in the middle. From germline, CDR1 is SEHNR and CDR2 FQNEAQ (reference sequence).

The chain is built from TRBV9 and TRBJ1-2, with a possible D match to TRBD1 (5 bases). The CDR3 sequence is 17 residues long. In germline, CDR1 is SGDLS, CDR2 YYNGEE. The V gene lost 3 bases and the J gene lost 0 bases, with 18 bases spanning the gap. CDR3 region: CASSAPRDSLSNYGYTF. The CDR3 nucleotides are TGTGCCAGCAGCGCCCCCCGCGACAGTCTTTCTAACTATGGCTACACCTTC.

There are a few counts of this clone. This sequence joins TRBV9 and TRBJ1-2, with 7 bases that match TRBD1. CDR1 SGDLS and CDR2 YYNGEE come from the germline V gene. V lost 3 bases and J lost 8; bases outside the gene matches: 10. The CDR3 has 14 residues. CDR3 residues: CASSAGTELQGYTF. The CDR3, as DNA: TGTGCCAGCAGCGCCGGGACAGAGCTTCAGGGCTACACCTTC. Supplemented by reference TRBV9 and TRBJ1-2, the full variable domain reads DSGVTQTPKHLITATGQRVTLRCSPRSGDLSVYWYQQSLDQGLQFLIQYYNGEERAKGNILERFSAQQFPDLHSELNLSSLELGDSALYFCASSAGTELQGYTFGSGTRLTVV.

This clone was counted once. The CDR3 bases are TGTGCCAGCAGCTCTGCCGGGACTAGTCCTTACGAGCAGTACTTC. This translates into CASSSAGTSPYEQYF. The chain couples TRBV7-2 to TRBJ2-7, with TRBD2 matching over 8 bases. This CDR3 has 15 residues. After removal of 4 bases from V and 4 bases from J, the junction contained 9 bases not matched to a gene. Looked up from germline, CDR1 is SGHTA and CDR2 is FQGNSA.

This rearrangement joins TRBV6-5 to TRBJ2-7; 10 positions agree with TRBD2. V was clipped by 7 bases and J by 1 base; unmatched bases: 7. CDR1 and CDR2 from the germline V gene are MNHEY and SVGAGI. The CDR3 totals 15 residues. CDR3 DNA sequence: TGTGCCAGCAACCCGACTAGCGGGCTGTCCTACGAGCAGTACTTC. Protein: CASNPTSGLSYEQYF.

The chain uses TRBV9 and TRBJ2-1; a weak D match, TRBD2 (6 bases). Germline CDR1 SGDLS, CDR2 YYNGEE. There are 15 residues in the CDR3. Trimming pared 6 bases from V and 4 bases from J, leaving 17 bases between. CDR3 bases: TGTGCCAGCACCCCCCGGGACTTCGTTTACAATGAGCAGTTCTTC. Its protein product is CASTPRDFVYNEQFF.

V and J are TRBV10-3 and TRBJ1-5, with D unclear. Trimming stripped 2 bases from V and 5 bases from J, with 4 bases between. The germline gives CDR1 ENHRY, CDR2 SYGVKD. The CDR3 sequence is 12 residues long. CDR3 coding DNA: TGTGCCATCAGTGAGGTAGATCAGCCCCAGCATTTT. Its protein is CAISEVDQPQHF.

The chain links TRBV6-2 or TRBV6-3 to TRBJ2-1; maybe TRBD2 (5 bases). The germline V and J ends were trimmed by 5 bases and 3 bases, with 14 bases remaining between them. The CDR3 is 15 amino acids. Germline values: CDR1 MNHEY, CDR2 SVGEGT. The CDR3 sequence is CASSPSGAGYNEQFF. DNA for the CDR3: TGTGCCAGCAGTCCGAGCGGAGCCGGCTACAATGAGCAGTTCTTC.